The next 5 T cell receptor beta chains were all read from a single sample in a study of breast tumors, draining lymph nodes, adjacent tissues. TCRdb re-analysed the multiplex PCR reads in MiXCR, keeping a single row per CDR3 protein. This sample has under 80,000 distinct CDR3 sequences; around two fifths occur once, and the top ten carry over 7.5%. Sequencing used breast tumor tissue. Source of these receptors: a female donor with breast cancer. Some clones in this sample may be carry-over from other donors' samples.

Many counts were recorded for this clonotype. CDR3 region: CASSHPNIYYGYTF. For the CDR3, the DNA is TGTGCCAGCAGCCATCCAAACATATACTATGGCTACACCTTC. The V and J genes are TRBV9 and TRBJ1-2; no clear D gene. The length of the CDR3 is 14 residues. The V gene lost 4 bases and the J gene lost 3 bases, with 13 bases spanning the gap. CDR1 is SGDLS, CDR2 YYNGEE, per germline.

The table lists this clonotype with many counts. V usage is TRBV7-2 and J usage is TRBJ2-7; 9 nucleotides match TRBD1. In germline, CDR1 is SGHTA, CDR2 FQGNSA. The CDR3 consists of 14 residues. The V segment lost 5 bases and the J segment 2 bases; nucleotides outside the gene matches: 4. This CDR3 is CASSQQGAAYEQYF. DNA for the CDR3: TGTGCCAGCAGCCAACAGGGGGCCGCCTACGAGCAGTACTTC.

Within the sample, this clonotype is medium-sized. This chain links TRBV20-1 with TRBJ1-3; D is ambiguous. V shed 7 bases and J shed 2 bases, with 15 bases lying between them. This CDR3 spans 14 amino acids. Germline V lookup: CDR1 DFQATT, CDR2 SNEGSKA (reference sequence). CDR3 bases: TGCAGTGTCCTGGATCTTGGGACTGGAAACACCATATATTTT. This sequence encodes CSVLDLGTGNTIYF.

This clonotype was observed a handful of times. A much bigger clone sits one base away, suggesting this may be a read error. The chain uses TRBV20-1 and TRBJ2-3, with 8 bases matching TRBD1. Germline lookup yields CDR1 DFQATT and CDR2 SNEGSKA (reference sequence). This CDR3 spans 14 amino acids. CDR3 nucleotides: TGCAGTGCCCAGGCGGGACAGGCGACAGCTACGCAGTATTTT. This sequence encodes CSAQAGQATATQYF.

The rearrangement uses TRBV7-2 and TRBJ2-2; 7 bases fit TRBD1. CDR1 is SGHTA, CDR2 FQGNSA, per germline. Trimming took 5 bases from V and 6 from J; bases not matched to a gene: 6. This CDR3 has 14 residues. This chain's CDR3 is CASSMGQGAGELFF. The CDR3 region has the DNA TGTGCCAGCAGCATGGGGCAGGGGGCCGGGGAGCTGTTTTTT. The full variable domain, in which reference TRBV7-2 and TRBJ2-2 provide the parts outside the CDR3, is GAGVSQSPSNKVTEKGKDVELRCDPISGHTALYWYRQSLGQGLEFLIYFQGNSAPDKSGLPSDRFSAERTGGSVSTLTIQRTQQEDSAVYLCASSMGQGAGELFFGEGSRLTVL.